Below, 18 T cell receptor beta chains from the same sample are listed, as sequenced in a study of blood T cell repertoires in COVID-19. Measured with immunoSEQ multiplex PCR; TCRdb has only the in-frame clones, and not every one. The sample yields a few hundred thousand clones, more than 70% seen once. The sample was peripheral blood. The origin of the receptors is a woman between 18 and 29 years old with acute or convalescent COVID-19.

This clone has at least ten counts. The genes are TRBV19 and TRBJ2-2; TRBD2 matches 8 bases. This CDR3 is built from 19 residues. Unmatched junction bases numbered 17, after V lost 5 bases and J lost 3 bases. Germline V gene sequence: CDR1 LNHDA, CDR2 SQIVND (reference sequence). DNA of the CDR3: TGTGCCAGTAGTTCGCGGTTGTCTTTGGGACTAGGCCACACCGGGGAGCTGTTTTTT. Amino acids: CASSSRLSLGLGHTGELFF.

This clone appeared once. This rearrangement joins TRBV27 to TRBJ1-3; D gene unclear. V dropped 8 bases and J dropped 0 bases, with 2 bases sitting between them. CDR1 is MNHEY and CDR2 is SMNVEV in the germline V gene (reference sequence). This CDR3 is 11 amino acids long. This CDR3 reads CASHSGNTIYF. Here the CDR3 DNA reads TGTGCCAGCCACTCTGGAAACACCATATATTTT.

The chain couples TRBV6-4 to TRBJ1-2; 9 bases align to TRBD1. Germline loops: CDR1 MRHNA, CDR2 SNTAGT. The CDR3 covers 15 residues. With 3 bases clipped from V and 6 bases from J, the junction kept 8 bases outside the gene matches. The CDR3 here is CASSESPGQGHGYTF. CDR3 in DNA: TGTGCCAGCAGTGAAAGTCCGGGACAGGGCCATGGCTACACCTTC.

This clone was observed a single time. This chain uses TRBV18 with TRBJ2-5; 13 bases line up with TRBD2. CDR1 and CDR2 (germline): KGHSH, LQKENI. With V trimmed by 6 bases and J by 2 bases, 15 bases remained unmatched. The CDR3 has 19 residues. The CDR3 sequence is CASSHLEGLAGLGQETQYF. The CDR3 DNA reads as TGTGCCAGCTCGCATTTGGAGGGACTAGCGGGACTTGGACAAGAGACCCAGTACTTC.

In its sample, this clone was seen a few times. The chain is built from TRBV30 and TRBJ2-1; tentatively, D is TRBD2 (6 bases). Germline CDR1 and CDR2: GTSNPN and SVGIG (reference sequence). V lost 2 bases and J lost 9, with 20 bases in between. The CDR3 is 15 amino acids. CDR3 sequence reads: CAWSSGVSLGGEQFF. In nucleotides, the CDR3 is TGTGCCTGGAGTTCGGGCGTTAGTTTGGGGGGTGAGCAGTTCTTC.

J is TRBJ2-7 and V is TRBV19, with TRBD1 matching 9 bases. The CDR3 runs 15 residues. Per the germline V gene, CDR1 is LNHDA and CDR2 is SQIVND (reference sequence). The trim removed 6 bases at V and 0 bases at J, leaving 6 bases unmatched. The CDR3 coding sequence is TGTGCCAGTAGCCTGACAGGGGGTAGCTCCTACGAGCAGTACTTC. Its translation is CASSLTGGSSYEQYF.

V is TRBV18 and J is TRBJ1-1; D is unresolved. Trimming cost V 6 bases and J 4 bases, with 15 bases left between them. Germline V lookup: CDR1 KGHSH, CDR2 LQKENI. CDR3 length: 14 amino acids. Here the CDR3 DNA reads TGTGCCAGCTCGAATCGGGCGCGGGGCACTGAAGCTTTCTTT. The encoded protein is CASSNRARGTEAFF.

The rearrangement links TRBV6-2 or TRBV6-3 to TRBJ2-3, with D unclear. With 0 bases removed from V and 2 bases from J, the gap between germline ends came to 21 bases. CDR3 length equals 19 residues. The V gene's germline CDR1 is MNHEY and CDR2 SVGEGT. The CDR3 DNA sequence: TGTGCCAGCAGTTACTCGATTTTGCAGCGCTCAATCATCACAGATACGCAGTATTTT. This encodes CASSYSILQRSIITDTQYF.

The genes are TRBV27 and TRBJ2-7; TRBD2 aligns across 11 bases. CDR3 length: 12 residues. V shed 10 bases and J 3 bases; nucleotides not matched to a gene: 2. Germline values: CDR1 MNHEY, CDR2 SMNVEV (reference sequence). The CDR3 bases are TGTGCCACCACTAGCGGGAGCTACGAGCAGTACTTC. It encodes CATTSGSYEQYF.

There are many counts of this clone. V and J are TRBV6-4 and TRBJ2-3; TRBD2 matches 7 bases. V trimming: 4 bases; J trimming: 1 base; junction bases outside the gene matches: 2. The germline V gene encodes CDR1 MRHNA and CDR2 SNTAGT. The CDR3 totals 14 residues. The CDR3 DNA follows: TGTGCCAGCAGTGCCAGCGGGGGCACAGATACGCAGTATTTT. This encodes CASSASGGTDTQYF.

The chain employs TRBV18 and TRBJ2-3; tentatively, D is TRBD1 (6 bases). Looked up from germline, CDR1 is KGHSH and CDR2 is LQKENI. This CDR3 comprises 15 residues. The V end lost 3 bases, the J end lost 0 bases, and 10 bases lay between the germline ends. CDR3 in DNA: TGTGCCAGCTCACCGACAGGACCTAGCACAGATACGCAGTATTTT. Translated: CASSPTGPSTDTQYF.

The rearrangement links TRBV11-2 to TRBJ1-2, with 9 bases that match TRBD1. The germline gives CDR1 SGHAT, CDR2 FQNNGV. This CDR3 comprises 16 residues. Trimming at V came to 5 bases and at J to 2 bases, leaving 9 bases not matched to a gene. The CDR3 DNA reads as TGTGCCAGCAGCACAGGGGGCCGAACACCGAACTATGGCTACACCTTC. Its translation is CASSTGGRTPNYGYTF.

In its sample, this clone was seen a few times. V and J are TRBV28 and TRBJ1-2; 7 bases are shared with TRBD1. J was trimmed by 4 bases and V by 2 bases; bases with no gene match: 7. Germline loops: CDR1 MDHEN, CDR2 SYDVKM. This CDR3 is built from 15 residues. CDR3: CASSLLATGSYGYTF. CDR3 in DNA: TGTGCCAGCAGTTTACTGGCGACAGGGAGCTATGGCTACACCTTC.

The V and J genes are TRBV12-3 or TRBV12-4 and TRBJ2-1; the D is unclear. There are 13 residues in the CDR3. Trimming took 4 bases from V and 5 from J, leaving 9 bases between them. CDR3 protein: CASSYGPNNEQFF. The CDR3 nucleotides read TGTGCCAGCAGTTATGGGCCAAACAATGAGCAGTTCTTC.

The rearrangement uses TRBV25-1 and TRBJ2-2; no reliable D call. CDR1 is MGHDK, CDR2 SYGVNS, per germline. Trimming took off 5 bases at V and 6 bases at J, with 13 bases between the two ends. The CDR3 is 14 amino acids. CDR3 nucleotides: TGTGCCAGCAGTTCTCGAGGCGTTCCCGGGGAGCTGTTTTTT. It yields the protein CASSSRGVPGELFF. Full variable domain (outside the CDR3, taken from reference TRBV25-1 and TRBJ2-2): EADIYQTPRYLVIGTGKKITLECSQTMGHDKMYWYQQDPGMELHLIHYSYGVNSTEKGDLSSESTVSRIRTEHFPLTLESARPSHTSQYLCASSSRGVPGELFFGEGSRLTVL.

This rearrangement joins TRBV28 to TRBJ2-1; a possible D gene is TRBD1 (5 bases). The CDR3 runs to 12 residues. V lost 3 bases and J lost 7, with 7 bases in between. Germline assignment: CDR1 MDHEN and CDR2 SYDVKM. CDR3 coding DNA: TGTGCCAGCAGTTTGGCAGGGAATGAGCAGTTCTTC. Amino acid sequence: CASSLAGNEQFF.

The genes are TRBV29-1 and TRBJ2-4; maybe TRBD2 (5 bases). This CDR3 contains 17 residues. The V gene's germline CDR1 is SQVTM and CDR2 ANQGSEA. Trimming left V 1 base short and J 1 base short, with 17 bases between. The CDR3 DNA follows: TGCAGCGTTGAAGTGAGGGCCCGAGGCGGGGCCAAAAACATTCAGTACTTC. It specifies CSVEVRARGGAKNIQYF.

This chain connects TRBV5-4 to TRBJ2-3; 8 bases align to TRBD2. The CDR3 length is 16 residues. From germline, CDR1 is SGHNT and CDR2 YYREEE (reference sequence). Losses at the gene ends were 2 bases for V and 0 bases for J; bases not matched to a gene: 5. The CDR3 DNA is TGTGCCAGCAGCTTTACAGCGGGAGTAAGCACAGATACGCAGTATTTT. Its protein is CASSFTAGVSTDTQYF.